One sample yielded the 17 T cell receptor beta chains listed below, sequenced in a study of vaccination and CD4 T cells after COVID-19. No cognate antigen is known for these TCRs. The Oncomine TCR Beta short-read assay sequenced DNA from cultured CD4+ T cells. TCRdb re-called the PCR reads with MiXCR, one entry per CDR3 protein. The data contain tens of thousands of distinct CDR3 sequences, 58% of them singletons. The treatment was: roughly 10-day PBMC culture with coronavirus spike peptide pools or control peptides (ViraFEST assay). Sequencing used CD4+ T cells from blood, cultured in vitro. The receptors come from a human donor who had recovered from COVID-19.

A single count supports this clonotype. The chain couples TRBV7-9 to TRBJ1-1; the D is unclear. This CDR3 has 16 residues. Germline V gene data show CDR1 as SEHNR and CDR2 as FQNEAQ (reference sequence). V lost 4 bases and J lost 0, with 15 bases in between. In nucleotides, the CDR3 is TGTGCCAGCAGCTCCCTCAGCGGGGTCATGAACACTGAAGCTTTCTTT. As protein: CASSSLSGVMNTEAFF. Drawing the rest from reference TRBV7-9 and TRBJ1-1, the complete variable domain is DTGVSQNPRHKITKRGQNVTFRCDPISEHNRLYWYRQTLGQGPEFLTYFQNEAQLEKSRLLSDRFSAERPKGSFSTLEIQRTEQGDSAMYLCASSSLSGVMNTEAFFGQGTRLTVV.

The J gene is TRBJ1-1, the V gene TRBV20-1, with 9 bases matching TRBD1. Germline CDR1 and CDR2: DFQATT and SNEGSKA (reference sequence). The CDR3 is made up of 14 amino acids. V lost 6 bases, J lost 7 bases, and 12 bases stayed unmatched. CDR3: CSAEMGQGGGEAFF. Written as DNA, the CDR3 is TGCAGTGCAGAGATGGGACAGGGTGGCGGTGAAGCTTTCTTT.

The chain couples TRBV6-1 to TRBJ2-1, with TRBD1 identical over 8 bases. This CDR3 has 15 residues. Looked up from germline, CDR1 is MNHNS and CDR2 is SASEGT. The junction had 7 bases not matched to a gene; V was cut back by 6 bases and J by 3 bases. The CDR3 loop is CASSPDRGRYNEQFF. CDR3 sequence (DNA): TGTGCCAGCAGCCCAGACAGGGGCCGCTACAATGAGCAGTTCTTC.

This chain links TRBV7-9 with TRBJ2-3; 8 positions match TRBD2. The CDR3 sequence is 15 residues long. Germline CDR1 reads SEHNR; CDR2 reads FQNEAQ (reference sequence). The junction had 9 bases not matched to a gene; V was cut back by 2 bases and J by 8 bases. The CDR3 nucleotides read TGTGCCAGCAGCTTACAGGGCGGACTAGCTGCTACGCAGTATTTT. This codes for CASSLQGGLAATQYF.

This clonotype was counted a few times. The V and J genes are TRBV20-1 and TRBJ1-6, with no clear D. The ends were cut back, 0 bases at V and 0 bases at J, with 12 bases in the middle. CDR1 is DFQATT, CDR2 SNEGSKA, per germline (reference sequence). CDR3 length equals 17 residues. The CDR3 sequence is CSARDESDYSYNSPLHF. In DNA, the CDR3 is TGCAGTGCTAGAGATGAAAGTGATTACTCCTATAATTCACCCCTCCACTTT.

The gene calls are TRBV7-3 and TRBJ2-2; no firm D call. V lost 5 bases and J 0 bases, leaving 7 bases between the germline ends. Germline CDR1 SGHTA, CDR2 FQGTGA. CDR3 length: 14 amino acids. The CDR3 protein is CASSPPSNTGELFF. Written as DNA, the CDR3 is TGTGCCAGCAGCCCGCCCTCGAACACCGGGGAGCTGTTTTTT.

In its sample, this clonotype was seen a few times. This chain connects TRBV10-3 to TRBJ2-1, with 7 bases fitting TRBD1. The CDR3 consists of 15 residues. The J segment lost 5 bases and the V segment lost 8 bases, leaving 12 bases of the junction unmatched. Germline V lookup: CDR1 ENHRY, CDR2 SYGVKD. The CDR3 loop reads CAIQGVAGRHNEQFF. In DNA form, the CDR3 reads TGTGCCATCCAGGGGGTGGCAGGAAGGCACAATGAGCAGTTCTTC.

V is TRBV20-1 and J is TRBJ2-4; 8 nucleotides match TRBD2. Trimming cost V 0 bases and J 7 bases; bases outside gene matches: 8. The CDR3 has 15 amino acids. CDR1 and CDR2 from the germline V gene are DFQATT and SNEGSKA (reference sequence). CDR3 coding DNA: TGCAGTGCTAGAGATTCGCGGACTAGCAAGAACATTCAGTACTTC. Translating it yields CSARDSRTSKNIQYF.

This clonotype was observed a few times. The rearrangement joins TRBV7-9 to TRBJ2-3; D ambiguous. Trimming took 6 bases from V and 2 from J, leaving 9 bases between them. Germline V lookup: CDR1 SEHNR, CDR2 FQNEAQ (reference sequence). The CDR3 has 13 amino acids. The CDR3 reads CASSPPHTDTQYF. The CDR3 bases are TGTGCCAGCAGTCCTCCTCACACAGATACGCAGTATTTT.

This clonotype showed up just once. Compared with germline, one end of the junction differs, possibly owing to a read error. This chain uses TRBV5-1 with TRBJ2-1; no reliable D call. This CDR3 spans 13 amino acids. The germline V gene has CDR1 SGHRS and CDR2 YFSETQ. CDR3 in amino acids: CASSLEAYDEQFF. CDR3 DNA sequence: TGCGCCAGCAGCTTGGAGGCCTACGATGAGCAGTTCTTC.

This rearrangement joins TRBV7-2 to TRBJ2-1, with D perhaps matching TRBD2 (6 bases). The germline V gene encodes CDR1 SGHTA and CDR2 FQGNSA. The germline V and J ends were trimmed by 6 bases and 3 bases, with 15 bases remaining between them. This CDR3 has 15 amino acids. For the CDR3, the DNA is TGTGCCAGCAGAAAGGGAGGTCTAGGCTACAATGAGCAGTTCTTC. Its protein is CASRKGGLGYNEQFF. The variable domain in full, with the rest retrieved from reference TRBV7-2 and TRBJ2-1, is GAGVSQSPSNKVTEKGKDVELRCDPISGHTALYWYRQSLGQGLEFLIYFQGNSAPDKSGLPSDRFSAERTGGSVSTLTIQRTQQEDSAVYLCASRKGGLGYNEQFFGPGTRLTVL.

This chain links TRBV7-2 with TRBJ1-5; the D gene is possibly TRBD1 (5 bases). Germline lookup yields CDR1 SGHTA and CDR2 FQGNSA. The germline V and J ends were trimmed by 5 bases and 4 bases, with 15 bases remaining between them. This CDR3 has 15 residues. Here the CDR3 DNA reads TGTGCCAGCAGCCCCCAGGGCCAGGAGAATCAGCCCCAGCATTTT. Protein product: CASSPQGQENQPQHF.

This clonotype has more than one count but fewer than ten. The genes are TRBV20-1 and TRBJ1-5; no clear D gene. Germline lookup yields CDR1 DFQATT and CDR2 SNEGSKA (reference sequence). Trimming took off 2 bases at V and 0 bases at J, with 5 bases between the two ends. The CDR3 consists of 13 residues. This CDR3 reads CSARRPSNQPQHF. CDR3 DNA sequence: TGCAGTGCTAGACGGCCTAGCAATCAGCCCCAGCATTTT.

This CDR3 reads CATSKETGTGYEQYF. CDR3 DNA sequence: TGTGCCACCAGCAAAGAAACGGGCACGGGTTACGAGCAGTACTTC. The chain recombines TRBV15 with TRBJ2-7; D not certain. Germline CDR1 is LNHNV and CDR2 is YYDKDF (reference sequence). The CDR3 runs to 15 residues. The V and J ends lost 4 bases and 4 bases respectively, with 17 bases between them.

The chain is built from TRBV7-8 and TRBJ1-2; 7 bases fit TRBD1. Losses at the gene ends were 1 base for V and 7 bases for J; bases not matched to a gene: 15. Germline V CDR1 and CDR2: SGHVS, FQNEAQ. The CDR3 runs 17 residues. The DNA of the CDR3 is TGTGCCAGCAGCTTAGTCCCTATGCTCGACAGGGCCCGTGGCTACACCTTC. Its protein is CASSLVPMLDRARGYTF.

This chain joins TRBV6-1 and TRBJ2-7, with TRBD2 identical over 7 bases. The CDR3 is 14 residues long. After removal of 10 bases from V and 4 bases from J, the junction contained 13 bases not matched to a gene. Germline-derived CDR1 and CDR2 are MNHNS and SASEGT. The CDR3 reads CAISKVAGEYEQYF. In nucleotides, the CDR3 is TGTGCCATCAGCAAGGTGGCGGGGGAATACGAGCAGTACTTC.

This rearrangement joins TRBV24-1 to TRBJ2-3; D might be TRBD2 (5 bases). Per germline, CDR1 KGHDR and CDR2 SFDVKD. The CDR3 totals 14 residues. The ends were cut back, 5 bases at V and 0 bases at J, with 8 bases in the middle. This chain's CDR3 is CATSATGSTDTQYF. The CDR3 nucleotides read TGTGCCACCAGTGCAACGGGAAGCACAGATACGCAGTATTTT.